The T cell receptor (beta chain) under discussion was sequenced for a study of T-cell reconstitution after alpha-beta-depleted transplantation in children (TCRdb year 2016). Background for the entire study: Using TCR repertoire profiling, the study quantitatively followed how T-cell immune reconstitution unfolded in children after TCRalphabeta/CD19-depleted allogeneic hematopoietic cell transplantation. The investigation overall reported the following: In some patients, high TCRbeta diversity at day 60 was attributed to recipient T cells and intrathymic progenitors that had survived conditioning. Hyperexpanded clone frequencies declined over subsequent months; after one year, T-cell counts and TCRbeta diversity were mostly attributed to newly produced T cells. The apparently early alphabetaT-cell count recovery about two months after transplant was reportedly dependent on only several hundred rapidly expanded clones derived from non-depleted graft cells.

Receptor libraries were prepared by PCR. TCRdb shows the sequencer as Illumina HiSeq 2500. TCR libraries were prepared with molecular barcoding, using unique molecular identifiers to normalize TCRbeta repertoire quantification. The raw public data were reprocessed by TCRdb itself: fastp quality trimming at Q25, MiXCR clonotype calling, in-frame beta chains only. For every CDR3 protein sequence, its rows merge into one entry that carries the most common genes and DNA. The sample records fewer than 500,000 distinct CDR3 sequences, over 40% of which are singletons. The ten largest clonotypes hold approximately 30% of the sample. This clonotype has ten or more counts. Its cognate antigen has yet to be identified. It has no much larger one-base neighbor in the sample; base qualities were not kept. The sample's treatment or condition label is to be understood as: allogeneic hematopoietic cell transplantation with graft depleted of TCRalphabeta T cells and CD19 B cells. TCRalphabeta/CD19-depleted allogeneic hematopoietic cell grafts were given to the transplant recipients, all of whom were children.

V gives up 0 bases and J gives up 7 bases, and the segment between their germline ends measures 5 bases. Looking up the germline V gene yields CDR1 KGHDR and CDR2 SFDVKD. The CDR3 measures 12 amino acids from cysteine to phenylalanine. The kept DNA is CDR3 alone, 36 bases in frame from the first base. This clonotype originated in a girl aged 2 to 10 with aplastic anemia, due to receive a stem cell transplant. The chain joins TRBV24-1 to TRBJ2-5; the D gene is possibly TRBD2, with 5 bases matching. Sequencing used PBMCs, obtained before TCRalphabeta/CD19-depleted stem cell transplant. The sequenced DNA is TGTGCCACCAGTGATTTGGCGGGGACCCAGTACTTC. Translated, it gives CATSDLAGTQYF.